This entry concerns a single T cell receptor beta chain. No antigen is known for it. This record belongs to a study of T-cell reconstitution after alpha-beta-depleted transplantation in children. It was with unique molecular identifiers that the TCRbeta library was prepared. Each CDR3 protein gets one entry after TCRdb re-called the PCR reads with MiXCR. The sample has some 200,000 distinct CDR3 sequences, roughly 6.5% seen once. Regarding the study as a whole: T cells produced anew were the main source of T-cell counts and diversity one year after transplant.

From germline, CDR1 is LNHNV and CDR2 YYDKDF (reference sequence). CDR3 length equals 14 residues. Trimming removed 1 base at V and 5 bases at J, with 12 bases between. V and J are TRBV15 and TRBJ2-7, with D hard to call. The TCR originated in a girl less than two years old with combined immunodeficiency, due to receive a stem cell transplant. The sample here was PBMCs, taken before TCRalphabeta/CD19-depleted stem cell transplant. The CDR3 here is CATSRGGIAHEQYF. In nucleotides, the CDR3 is TGTGCCACCAGCAGAGGTGGCATCGCCCACGAGCAGTACTTC.